This paragraph covers one T cell receptor (beta chain) sequence. The antigen remains undetermined. The junction had 2 bases not matched to a gene; V was cut back by 4 bases and J by 0 bases. This CDR3 comprises 14 residues. From germline, CDR1 is KGHSH and CDR2 LQKENI. Sorting that relied on CD45RO/CCR7/CD25/CD127/CD95/CD27 yielded CD4+ naive, central memory, regulatory and stem cell-like memory cells. The isolated RNA, all of it, was reverse transcribed, so expressed TCRB transcripts were what got sequenced. Using immunoSEQ multiplex PCR, the repertoire was profiled, and TCRdb retains in-frame clones only, with some absent. Of about 650,000 clones listed, around 12% are singletons. This sample stems from a study of beta chain features in type 1 diabetes. Across the whole study: Cell yields, gender and age were similar in healthy donors and patients.

Study observations and caveats: Sampled from patients, naive, central memory and Treg TCRB repertoires appeared more similar than those sampled from healthy donors. Within each of all four CD4+ subsets, Type 1 diabetes patients had TCRB CDR3s that were moderately but significantly shorter. These data did not resolve whether HLA type affects TCRB rearrangement.

The chain uses TRBV18 and TRBJ2-7; TRBD2 matches at 8 bases. The origin of this receptor is a man aged 30 to 39 with type 1 diabetes. Sequencing was done on a sample of naive CD4+ T cells from blood. CDR3 loop: CASSLAGFSYEQYF. The CDR3 DNA reads TGTGCCAGCTCACTAGCGGGGTTCTCCTACGAGCAGTACTTC.